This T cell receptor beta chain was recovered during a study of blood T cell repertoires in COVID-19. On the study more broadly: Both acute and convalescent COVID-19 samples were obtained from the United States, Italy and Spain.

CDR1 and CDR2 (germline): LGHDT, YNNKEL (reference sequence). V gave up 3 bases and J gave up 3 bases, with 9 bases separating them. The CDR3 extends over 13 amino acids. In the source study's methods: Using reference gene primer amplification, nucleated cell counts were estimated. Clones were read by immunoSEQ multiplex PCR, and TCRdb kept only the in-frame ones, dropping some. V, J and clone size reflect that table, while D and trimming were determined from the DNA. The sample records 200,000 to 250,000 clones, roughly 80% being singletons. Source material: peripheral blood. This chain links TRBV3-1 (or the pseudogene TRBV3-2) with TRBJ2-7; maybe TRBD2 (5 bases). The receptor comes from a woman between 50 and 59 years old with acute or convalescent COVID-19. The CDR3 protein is CASSQNGNYEQYF. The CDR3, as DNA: TGTGCCAGCAGCCAGAACGGGAACTACGAGCAGTACTTC.